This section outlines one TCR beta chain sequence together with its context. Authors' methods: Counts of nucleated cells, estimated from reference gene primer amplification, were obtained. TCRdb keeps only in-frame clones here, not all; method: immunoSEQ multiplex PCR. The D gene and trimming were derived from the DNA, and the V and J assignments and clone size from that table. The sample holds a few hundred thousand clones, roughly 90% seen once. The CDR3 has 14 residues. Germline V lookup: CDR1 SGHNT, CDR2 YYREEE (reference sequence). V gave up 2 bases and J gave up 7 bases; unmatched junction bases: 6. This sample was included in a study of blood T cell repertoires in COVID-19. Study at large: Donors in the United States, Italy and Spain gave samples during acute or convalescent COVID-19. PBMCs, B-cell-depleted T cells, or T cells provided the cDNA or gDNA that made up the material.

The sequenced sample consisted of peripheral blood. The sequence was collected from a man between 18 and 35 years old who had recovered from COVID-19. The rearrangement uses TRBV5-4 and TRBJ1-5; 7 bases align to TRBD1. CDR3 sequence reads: CASSFEGARQPQHF. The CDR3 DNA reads TGTGCCAGCAGCTTCGAGGGGGCGAGGCAGCCCCAGCATTTT.